The 11 T cell receptor beta chains below come from one sample, sequenced in a study of CD8 T cells in Susac syndrome. RNA amounts of about 0.5 to 1 ug underwent reverse transcription with random hexamers. TCRdb itself ran the immunoSEQ multiplex PCR reads through MiXCR, one entry per CDR3 protein. The sample lists about 120,000 distinct CDR3 sequences, around 94% occurring once. Sequencing input: CD8+ T cells from PBMCs. These receptors were taken from a human donor with Susac syndrome.

This sequence joins TRBV5-6 and TRBJ2-3; D remains ambiguous. Trimming took 1 base from V and 5 from J, leaving 5 bases between them. The CDR3 is made up of 12 amino acids. Germline CDR1 reads SGHDT; CDR2 reads YYEEEE. The CDR3 sequence is CASSLLEDTQYF. The CDR3, as DNA: TGTGCCAGCAGCTTGCTGGAAGATACGCAGTATTTT.

The gene calls are TRBV9 and TRBJ2-1, with 7 bases fitting TRBD1. This CDR3 is 15 amino acids long. J lost 2 bases, V lost 3 bases, and 5 bases had no gene match. From germline, CDR1 is SGDLS and CDR2 YYNGEE. CDR3 amino acids: CASSATGTAYNEQFF. In nucleotides, the CDR3 is TGTGCCAGCAGCGCTACCGGGACAGCCTACAATGAGCAGTTCTTC.

J is TRBJ2-7 and V is TRBV5-1, with 11 nucleotides matching TRBD2. The CDR3 loop spans 15 amino acids. J was trimmed by 0 bases and V by 4 bases; bases with no gene match: 3. Germline CDR1 is SGHRS and CDR2 is YFSETQ. As DNA, the CDR3 is TGCGCCAGCAGCCAAACTAGCGGGGGCTCCTACGAGCAGTACTTC. Translating gives CASSQTSGGSYEQYF.

The chain recombines TRBV7-9 with TRBJ2-3, with D possibly matching TRBD2 (5 bases). The germline V and J ends were trimmed by 5 bases and 2 bases, with 11 bases remaining between them. Germline CDR1 reads SEHNR; CDR2 reads FQNEAQ (reference sequence). This CDR3 comprises 14 residues. The CDR3 nucleotides are TGTGCCAGCAGCCGGACTGCAGCCACAGATACGCAGTATTTT. This translates into CASSRTAATDTQYF.

Written as DNA, the CDR3 is TGTGCCAGCAGTGAGGAGGGTAATGAAAAACTGTTTTTT. Translation: CASSEEGNEKLFF. The chain couples TRBV2 to TRBJ1-4; no firm D call. The V gene lost 3 bases and the J gene lost 4 bases, with 6 bases spanning the gap. The CDR3 has 13 residues. Germline lookup yields CDR1 SNHLY and CDR2 FYNNEI.

The chain combines TRBV11-3 with TRBJ2-5; D assignment may be TRBD1 or TRBD2 (6 bases each). This CDR3 contains 15 residues. The germline gives CDR1 SGHNT, CDR2 YENEEA. Trimming left V 5 bases short and J 1 base short, with 14 bases between. CDR3 sequence: CASSPSRGAQETQYF. CDR3 in DNA: TGTGCCAGCAGCCCGTCAAGGGGGGCCCAAGAGACCCAGTACTTC.

The genes are TRBV7-9 and TRBJ1-1; D ambiguous. This CDR3 comprises 14 residues. Trimming cost V 5 bases and J 1 base, with 11 bases left between them. The germline gives CDR1 SEHNR, CDR2 FQNEAQ (reference sequence). The CDR3 DNA is TGTGCCAGCAGCCGCACCCCTGAGAACACTGAAGCTTTCTTT. This sequence encodes CASSRTPENTEAFF.

The chain employs TRBV12-3 or TRBV12-4 and TRBJ2-5; D possibly corresponds to TRBD2 (7 bases). This CDR3 has 14 amino acids. Trimming took off 6 bases at V and 7 bases at J, with 18 bases between the two ends. The CDR3 nucleotides read TGTGCCAGCAGCCCCCCTGCGGGGGCGGGGACCCAGTACTTC. Amino acids: CASSPPAGAGTQYF.

The CDR3 coding sequence is TGTGCCACCAGCAGAGAGATGGAGAATGAGCAGTTCTTC. It translates to CATSREMENEQFF. This chain joins TRBV15 and TRBJ2-1; the D is unclear. The V and J ends lost 0 bases and 7 bases respectively, with 7 bases between them. The CDR3 has 13 amino acids. Looked up from germline, CDR1 is LNHNV and CDR2 is YYDKDF (reference sequence).

This sequence joins TRBV12-3 or TRBV12-4 and TRBJ2-7; D gene uncertain. This CDR3 contains 13 residues. Trimming took 1 base from V and 2 from J, leaving 6 bases between them. The CDR3 region has the DNA TGTGCCAGCAGTTTAGGGACCCCCTACGAGCAGTACTTC. It encodes CASSLGTPYEQYF.

The V gene is TRBV12-3 or TRBV12-4, the J gene TRBJ2-7; a possible D gene is TRBD2 (5 bases). This CDR3 region has 10 residues. Trimming took off 8 bases at V and 6 bases at J, with 8 bases between the two ends. CDR3 sequence: CASGSSEQYF. CDR3 nucleotides: TGTGCCAGCGGGAGCTCCGAGCAGTACTTC.